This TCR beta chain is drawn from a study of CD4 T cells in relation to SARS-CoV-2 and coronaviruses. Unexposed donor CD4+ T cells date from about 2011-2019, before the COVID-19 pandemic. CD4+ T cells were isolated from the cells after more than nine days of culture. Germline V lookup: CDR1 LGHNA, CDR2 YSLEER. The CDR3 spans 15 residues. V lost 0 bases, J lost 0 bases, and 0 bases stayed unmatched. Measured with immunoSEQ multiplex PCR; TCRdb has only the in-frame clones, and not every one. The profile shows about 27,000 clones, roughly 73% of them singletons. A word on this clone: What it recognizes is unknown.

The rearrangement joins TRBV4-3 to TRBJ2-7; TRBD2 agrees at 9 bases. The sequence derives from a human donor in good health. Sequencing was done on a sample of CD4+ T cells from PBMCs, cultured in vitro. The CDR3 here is CASSQDSGSSYEQYF. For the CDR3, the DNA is TGCGCCAGCAGCCAAGATAGCGGGAGCTCCTACGAGCAGTACTTC.